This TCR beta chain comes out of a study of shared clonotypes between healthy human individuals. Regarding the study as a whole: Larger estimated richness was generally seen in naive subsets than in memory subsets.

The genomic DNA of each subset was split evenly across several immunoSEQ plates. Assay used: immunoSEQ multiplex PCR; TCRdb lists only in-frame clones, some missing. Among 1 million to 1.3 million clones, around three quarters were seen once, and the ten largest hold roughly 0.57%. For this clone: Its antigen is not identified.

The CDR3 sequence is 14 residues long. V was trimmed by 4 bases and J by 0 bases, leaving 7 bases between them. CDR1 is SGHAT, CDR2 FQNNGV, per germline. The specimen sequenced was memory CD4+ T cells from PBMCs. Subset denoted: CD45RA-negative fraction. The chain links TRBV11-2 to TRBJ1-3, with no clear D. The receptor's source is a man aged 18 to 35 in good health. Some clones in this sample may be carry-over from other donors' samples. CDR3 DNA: TGTGCCAGCAGCTCAGTCACCTCTGGAAACACCATATATTTT. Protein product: CASSSVTSGNTIYF.